This T cell receptor beta chain is drawn from a study of beta chain features in type 1 diabetes. Reverse transcribing all isolated RNA meant expressed TCRB transcripts were sequenced. Clones were read by immunoSEQ multiplex PCR, and TCRdb kept only the in-frame ones, dropping some. The repertoire consists of roughly 370,000 clones, with 11% to 15% occurring once and the leading ten covering around 0.039%. Points from the study as a whole: Shorter templates might be favored by PCR, equally in patients and controls. Sequencing used cDNA, and cells with high TCR expression could therefore be over-represented. In type 1 diabetes patients, VDJ junctions had fewer insertions; deletions at these junctions were more frequent.

V trimming: 5 bases; J trimming: 3 bases; junction bases outside the gene matches: 7. From germline, CDR1 is LNHDA and CDR2 SQIVND (reference sequence). The CDR3 runs to 16 residues. Donors underwent one heparinised blood draw, about 120 mL on average. Concerning this clone: Antigen unknown.

This TCR came from a man aged 25-45 years in good health. The sequencing input was naive CD4+ T cells from blood. The chain couples TRBV19 to TRBJ1-5, with 10 bases lining up with TRBD1. The DNA for the CDR3 is TGTGCCAGTAGTCCGACAGGGGGCGCAGTCAATCAGCCCCAGCATTTT. This codes for CASSPTGGAVNQPQHF.